The entry that follows covers one T cell receptor beta chain sequence. This receptor's antigen is unknown. There are no base qualities to consult, and no much larger clone falls within one base. Library method: the immunoSEQ multiplex PCR assay. The immuneACCESS repertoire file appears here via TCRdb, limited to in-frame rearrangements. These files lack a portion of the clones; in checked studies, under half of the deficit traces to unresolved V genes, and the cause of the others is not known. This sample holds some 16,000 clones; 78% were observed only once. Of the sample, roughly 9.6% falls within the top ten clones. Repertoires were sampled repeatedly over the course of chemoradiotherapy so that clonal expansion in the tumor microenvironment could be followed. The record originates from a study of chemoradiotherapy in HPV16-positive cancers (dated by TCRdb to between 2021 and 2024). At the level of the whole study: Using functional T-cell assays on cells from a couple of HPV16-positive patients, the researchers defined candidate HPV-specific T-cell clones and common TCR motifs. The study asked whether T-cell immunity to the HPV oncoproteins E6 and E7 changes during chemoradiotherapy and whether this immunity affects survival. Next, the candidate HPV-specific TCRs and motifs were followed in TCR repertoires from approximately 82 patients with HPV-related cancers.

Findings and caveats that apply to the study as a whole: Expansion of candidate HPV-specific clones and E7-related TCR motifs was observed in the tumor microenvironment during treatment, whereas no such expansion was observed for non-HPV-specific T cells. Among HPV16-positive patients, expansion of HPV-responsive T cells during chemoradiotherapy was associated with better recurrence-free survival. The survival association was reported for HPV16-positive patients, and the functional definition of HPV-specific T cells was derived from only a couple of HPV16-positive patients.

The germline V gene yields SGHTA for CDR1 and FQGNSA for CDR2. Trimming removed 6 bases from V and 3 bases from J; the gene matches leave 3 bases unexplained. The CDR3, cysteine through phenylalanine, is 14 amino acids long. Solely the CDR3 DNA is kept, with 42 bases framed from the first base. The sequence came from a human donor with HPV-associated anogenital cancer. The specimen was collected from a patient who underwent chemoradiotherapy. This chain joins TRBV7-2 to TRBJ2-2, and 8 bases in between align with TRBD1. The CDR3 region has the sequence CASRQTGDTGELFF. In nucleotide form, the sequence is TGTGCCAGCAGACAGACAGGGGACACCGGGGAGCTGTTTTTT.